This T cell receptor beta chain was identified in a study of Graves' ophthalmopathy and Graves' hyperthyroidism. Beta-chain TCR CDR3 regions were amplified from RNA transcripts. The library came from an HTBI-primed first-round RT-PCR and a second-round multiplex PCR. TCRdb analysed the multiplex PCR reads with MiXCR anew, one entry per CDR3 protein. This table holds 400,000 or so distinct CDR3 sequences, approximately 15% found once. PBMCs had their origin in fresh peripheral blood (about 10 ml). CDR1 MNHNS and CDR2 SASEGT come from the germline V gene. This CDR3 has 15 amino acids. The V and J ends lost 6 bases and 0 bases respectively, with 12 bases between them. Many counts were recorded for this clonotype. What it recognizes is unknown. Overall study results and limits: Its predictions of ophthalmopathy progression gave the model approximately 65% sensitivity and about 72% specificity.

The chain is built from TRBV6-1 and TRBJ1-5; D is unclear. The receptor was isolated from a woman aged 18-29 years with stable Graves' hyperthyroidism. Sequenced: peripheral blood. This CDR3 reads CASRARADSNQPQHF. CDR3 bases: TGTGCCAGCAGAGCCCGGGCAGATAGCAATCAGCCCCAGCATTTT.